This TCR beta chain was captured by sequencing in a study of T cells in Graves' hyperthyroidism and ophthalmopathy. General study findings and limits: Separation of ophthalmopathy from stable hyperthyroidism was achieved by a 13 V-J model. Blood shared most expanded thyroid clonotypes above 0.001.

Exclusion followed for patients with uncontrolled infection, other autoimmune disease, pregnancy or lactation. Diagnostic decisions used clinical symptoms, serum thyroxine and TRAb, thyroid ultrasound and orbital computed tomography. Per the germline V gene, CDR1 is SEHNR and CDR2 is FQNEAQ (reference sequence). This CDR3 comprises 13 residues. The V end lost 10 bases, the J end lost 1 base, and 13 bases lay between the germline ends. This clonotype was detected ten times or more. What it binds is unknown. RNA transcripts yielded amplified TCR beta CDR3 regions. Using the HTBI primer set, a first-round RT-PCR was run on the TCR CDR3. In TCRdb, the multiplex PCR reads were re-called with MiXCR into one record per CDR3 protein. Of approximately 220,000 distinct CDR3 sequences listed, around 17% are singletons.

The clonotype comes from a man aged 40-55 years with Graves' hyperthyroidism. The source material was blood. This chain links TRBV7-9 with TRBJ1-1, with D possibly TRBD1 on 5 matching bases. CDR3 nucleotide sequence: TGTGCCACCGACTTGGGGGGGAACACTGAAGCTTTCTTT. It is translated as CATDLGGNTEAFF.